The 27 T cell receptor beta chains listed next were all sequenced from one sample in a study of T-cell reconstitution after alpha-beta-depleted transplantation in children. Unique molecular identifiers tagged the TCRbeta library. TCRdb fed the PCR reads into MiXCR, producing one record per CDR3 protein. The sample yields about 640,000 distinct CDR3 sequences, 10% to 15% seen once. Specimen: PBMCs, mostly from graft donor cells, collected 360 days after TCRalphabeta/CD19-depleted stem cell transplant. These receptor sequences come from a male patient younger than 18 who had a stem cell transplant for acute myeloid leukemia, so the T cells may come from the graft donor.

V is TRBV28 and J is TRBJ2-7; 10 bases line up with TRBD2. The CDR3 has 14 residues. Germline V gives CDR1 MDHEN, CDR2 SYDVKM. The V segment lost 6 bases and the J segment 7 bases; nucleotides outside the gene matches: 9. The CDR3 nucleotides are TGTGCCAGCAGCCCAGCGGGAGGGCCGAGGGAGCAGTACTTC. Translated, it gives CASSPAGGPREQYF.

This clonotype came up many times. The chain has TRBV27 and TRBJ2-7; 7 nucleotides match TRBD2. The V gene end was trimmed by 3 bases and the J gene end by 4 bases; junction bases not matched to a gene: 6. The CDR3 contains 14 residues. Germline assignment: CDR1 MNHEY and CDR2 SMNVEV (reference sequence). In DNA form, the CDR3 reads TGTGCCAGCAGTTTGAGGCGGGAGTTTTACGAGCAGTACTTC. Its translation is CASSLRREFYEQYF.

The genes are TRBV28 and TRBJ2-7, with D possibly being TRBD2 (5 bases). Germline CDR1 reads MDHEN; CDR2 reads SYDVKM. Trimming cost V 5 bases and J 2 bases, with 10 bases left between them. The length of the CDR3 is 13 residues. The CDR3 region is CASSTREAYEQYF. The CDR3 DNA is TGTGCCAGCAGTACCCGGGAAGCCTACGAGCAGTACTTC.

This clonotype was observed at least ten times. V gene TRBV12-3 or TRBV12-4 combines with J gene TRBJ2-7; possible D gene TRBD1, 6 bases. Trimming stripped 6 bases from V and 0 bases from J, with 12 bases between. There are 14 residues in the CDR3. The CDR3: CASSRQDSSYEQYF. DNA for the CDR3: TGTGCCAGCAGCCGACAGGACTCCTCCTACGAGCAGTACTTC.

This clonotype was counted ten times or more. The chain links TRBV29-1 to TRBJ2-3, with 9 bases lining up with TRBD2. The CDR3 consists of 12 residues. The germline V gene has CDR1 SQVTM and CDR2 ANQGSEA. J lost 3 bases, V lost 7 bases, and 2 bases had no gene match. The CDR3 nucleotides read TGCAGCGCGGCGGGAGGGACAGATACGCAGTATTTT. Translated, it gives CSAAGGTDTQYF.

This clonotype was observed a handful of times. The chain links TRBV28 to TRBJ2-1; D possibly corresponds to TRBD2 (6 bases). Looked up from germline, CDR1 is MDHEN and CDR2 is SYDVKM. The germline V and J ends were trimmed by 8 bases and 8 bases, with 7 bases remaining between them. The CDR3 has 10 amino acids. The CDR3 loop reads CASGDYEQFF. CDR3 DNA: TGTGCCAGCGGGGACTATGAGCAGTTCTTC.

This rearrangement joins TRBV12-3 or TRBV12-4 to TRBJ2-1, with 9 bases identical to TRBD1. V lost 6 bases and J lost 4; bases outside the gene matches: 7. The CDR3 is 15 residues long. The CDR3 spells CASSPSGTGYNEQFF. CDR3 DNA sequence: TGTGCCAGCAGCCCCTCCGGGACAGGGTACAATGAGCAGTTCTTC.

Ten or more counts support this clonotype. This sequence joins TRBV12-3 or TRBV12-4 and TRBJ1-6, with TRBD1 identical over 8 bases. The trim removed 6 bases at V and 7 bases at J, leaving 8 bases unmatched. This CDR3 is 15 amino acids long. The CDR3 DNA is TGTGCCAGCAGATCCTTGACAGGGGTGAATTCACCCCTCCACTTT. Translating it yields CASRSLTGVNSPLHF.

This clonotype was recorded at least ten times. The chain carries TRBV6-5 and TRBJ2-5, with D perhaps matching TRBD2 (6 bases). V lost 1 base and J 5 bases, leaving 11 bases between the germline ends. This CDR3 is 14 amino acids long. Germline assignment: CDR1 MNHEY and CDR2 SVGAGI. CDR3: CASSYWAGTETQYF. The CDR3 DNA follows: TGTGCCAGCAGTTACTGGGCAGGGACTGAGACCCAGTACTTC.

This chain uses TRBV9 with TRBJ2-7; 8 nucleotides agree with TRBD1. The CDR3 loop spans 16 amino acids. Per germline, CDR1 SGDLS and CDR2 YYNGEE. The junction had 7 bases not matched to a gene; V was cut back by 0 bases and J by 2 bases. CDR3 nucleotides: TGTGCCAGCAGCGTAGGGCAGGGGGCCCCCACCTACGAGCAGTACTTC. Protein: CASSVGQGAPTYEQYF.

This clonotype was recorded at least ten times. The rearrangement links TRBV15 to TRBJ2-3; 8 bases map to TRBD2. The V gene end was trimmed by 3 bases and the J gene end by 1 base; junction bases not matched to a gene: 18. The CDR3 covers 20 residues. The germline V gene has CDR1 LNHNV and CDR2 YYDKDF (reference sequence). The CDR3 sequence is CATSSTGRLAGLIRTDTQYF. DNA of the CDR3: TGTGCCACCAGCAGTACAGGGCGTCTAGCGGGCCTCATTCGCACAGATACGCAGTATTTT.

The chain is built from TRBV24-1 and TRBJ2-1; D possibly corresponds to TRBD2 (6 bases). V was shortened by 3 bases and J by 9 bases, with 8 bases between the two germline ends. In germline, CDR1 is KGHDR, CDR2 SFDVKD. The CDR3 contains 12 residues. CDR3 loop: CATSDPGVEQFF. CDR3 nucleotides: TGTGCCACCAGTGATCCGGGAGTTGAGCAGTTCTTC.

The chain has TRBV4-2 and TRBJ2-3, with TRBD1 matching 7 bases. CDR3 length: 18 amino acids. Germline CDR1 reads LGHNA; CDR2 reads YNFKEQ. Trimming removed 4 bases from V and 0 bases from J; junction bases left unmatched: 13. DNA for the CDR3: TGTGCCAGCAGCCGCGACAGGGTCCCCCTCTCTAGCACAGATACGCAGTATTTT. The encoded protein is CASSRDRVPLSSTDTQYF.

This chain joins TRBV28 and TRBJ1-5, with D uncertain. V was cut by 6 bases and J by 5 bases, with 17 bases left in between. The germline CDR1 and CDR2 sequences are MDHEN and SYDVKM. The CDR3 sequence is 15 residues long. CDR3 nucleotide sequence: TGTGCCAGCAGACCGAGCAGGCTATTGGATCAGCCCCAGCATTTT. It encodes CASRPSRLLDQPQHF.

The chain couples TRBV6-1 to TRBJ2-7, with 10 bases lining up with TRBD1. The V gene's germline CDR1 is MNHNS and CDR2 SASEGT. The CDR3 loop spans 14 amino acids. The V gene end was trimmed by 8 bases and the J gene end by 6 bases; junction bases not matched to a gene: 10. In DNA, the CDR3 is TGTGCCAGCCGGAGAGACAGGGGGCAGGGCGAGCAGTACTTC. It specifies CASRRDRGQGEQYF.

This clonotype was counted ten times or more. This sequence joins TRBV28 and TRBJ2-2, with TRBD1 matching 8 bases. CDR1 and CDR2 (germline): MDHEN, SYDVKM. This CDR3 spans 15 amino acids. The V segment lost 6 bases and the J segment 3 bases; nucleotides outside the gene matches: 6. The CDR3 DNA reads TGTGCCAGCAGCACCGGGACAGGATACACCGGGGAGCTGTTTTTT. Its protein product is CASSTGTGYTGELFF.

There are a few counts of this clonotype. This chain connects TRBV28 to TRBJ2-7, with TRBD1 matching over 7 bases. Trimming cost V 5 bases and J 2 bases; bases outside gene matches: 12. Germline V gives CDR1 MDHEN, CDR2 SYDVKM. The CDR3 runs 16 residues. Written as DNA, the CDR3 is TGTGCCAGCAGTCTACAGGACAGGATGTTAACCTACGAGCAGTACTTC. Translating it yields CASSLQDRMLTYEQYF.

This chain uses TRBV25-1 with TRBJ1-6, with 8 bases identical to TRBD1. Germline V gene lookup returns CDR1 MGHDK and CDR2 SYGVNS. The CDR3 totals 15 residues. V shed 2 bases, J shed 6 bases, and the junction held 3 bases outside the gene matches. CDR3 nucleotides: TGTGCCAGCAGTGAAGGACAGGGTGTTAATTCACCCCTCCACTTT. This gives the protein CASSEGQGVNSPLHF.

This sequence joins TRBV28 and TRBJ2-1, with 13 bases matching TRBD2. J gave up 8 bases and V 6 bases, and 7 bases lay outside the gene matches. This CDR3 has 15 amino acids. CDR1 MDHEN and CDR2 SYDVKM come from the germline V gene. CDR3 in amino acids: CASRPGLAGDYEQFF. CDR3 bases: TGTGCCAGCAGGCCAGGACTAGCGGGAGACTATGAGCAGTTCTTC.

CDR3 in DNA: TGTGCCAGCAGCCAAGTCCAGGTGAACACCGGGGAGCTGTTTTTT. Translation gives CASSQVQVNTGELFF. This sequence joins TRBV14 and TRBJ2-2, with D unresolved. CDR1 and CDR2 from the germline V gene are SGHDN and FVKESK. CDR3 length equals 15 residues. The ends were cut back, 1 base at V and 1 base at J, with 7 bases in the middle.

J is TRBJ2-3 and V is TRBV4-3; 9 bases match TRBD2. The CDR3 runs to 17 residues. Losses at the gene ends were 3 bases for V and 2 bases for J; bases not matched to a gene: 9. CDR1 is LGHNA, CDR2 YSLEER, per germline. The CDR3 bases are TGCGCCAGCAGCCACGAGATAGCGGGAGCTAACACAGATACGCAGTATTTT. Amino acids: CASSHEIAGANTDTQYF.

The chain uses TRBV20-1 and TRBJ2-1; perhaps D is TRBD1 or TRBD2 (6 bases each). The germline V and J ends were trimmed by 1 base and 0 bases, with 13 bases remaining between them. The V gene's germline CDR1 is DFQATT and CDR2 SNEGSKA (reference sequence). The CDR3 is 16 residues long. The CDR3, as DNA: TGCAGTGCTAGAGTTTACGGGGGCAGCTCCTACAATGAGCAGTTCTTC. Protein sequence: CSARVYGGSSYNEQFF.

The sample holds a few counts of this clonotype. The rearrangement joins TRBV29-1 to TRBJ2-7; 8 bases align to TRBD2. This CDR3 has 15 residues. V gave up 5 bases and J gave up 2 bases; unmatched junction bases: 11. Germline CDR1 reads SQVTM; CDR2 reads ANQGSEA. CDR3 amino acids: CSVRLLAGGAYEQYF. CDR3 nucleotides: TGCAGCGTTAGGCTCCTGGCGGGAGGAGCCTACGAGCAGTACTTC.

This clonotype was seen a handful of times. The chain combines TRBV21-1 with TRBJ2-7; no check of the table's D call, TRBD1, against the DNA was made. TRBV21-1 is deemed a pseudogene. The CDR3 spans 14 residues. DNA of the CDR3: TGTGCCAGCAGCAGAAGACAGGGGGACTACGAGCAGTACTTC. It specifies CASSRRQGDYEQYF.

This clonotype showed up just a few times. The chain links TRBV20-1 to TRBJ2-2, with unresolved D. The V gene's germline CDR1 is DFQATT and CDR2 SNEGSKA (reference sequence). This CDR3 has 12 amino acids. Trimming took off 5 bases at V and 2 bases at J, with 6 bases between the two ends. CDR3 in DNA: TGCAGTGCTGGGATTAACACCGGGGAGCTGTTTTTT. It codes for CSAGINTGELFF.

This clonotype was counted between two and nine times. V is TRBV20-1 and J is TRBJ2-2, with 10 bases fitting TRBD1. The J segment lost 0 bases and the V segment lost 3 bases, leaving 13 bases of the junction unmatched. Germline V gives CDR1 DFQATT, CDR2 SNEGSKA (reference sequence). This CDR3 is 19 amino acids long. CDR3 bases: TGCAGTGCTAGGGCCCGACCCGGGACAGGGGCTACGAACACCGGGGAGCTGTTTTTT. Amino acid sequence: CSARARPGTGATNTGELFF.

In this sample, this clonotype turned up a few times. J is TRBJ2-2 and V is TRBV12-3 or TRBV12-4; 8 nucleotides agree with TRBD2. The CDR3 extends over 14 amino acids. Germline trimming cut 5 bases from V and 5 bases from J; bases unmatched to any gene: 4. The CDR3 DNA reads TGTGCCAGCAGTGGTTTAGCGGGAACCGGGGAGCTGTTTTTT. Translated: CASSGLAGTGELFF.